The clone carrying this T cell receptor (beta chain) was seen just once. The CDR3 covers 12 residues. Germline V gives CDR1 MNHEY, CDR2 SMNVEV (reference sequence). Trimming pared 3 bases from V and 9 bases from J, leaving 9 bases between. This sample stems from a study of blood T cell repertoires in COVID-19. The data were produced by immunoSEQ multiplex PCR, yet TCRdb's version contains in-frame clones alone and is incomplete. This table holds roughly 100,000 clones, approximately 84% found once. This clonotype was sampled from a human donor in a cohort sampled during active COVID-19. Sequencing used peripheral blood. The V call is TRBV27, the J call TRBJ2-1; no definite D call. In nucleotides, the CDR3 is TGTGCCAGCAGTTTCGAGGTCGGTGAGCAGTTCTTC. Protein product: CASSFEVGEQFF.